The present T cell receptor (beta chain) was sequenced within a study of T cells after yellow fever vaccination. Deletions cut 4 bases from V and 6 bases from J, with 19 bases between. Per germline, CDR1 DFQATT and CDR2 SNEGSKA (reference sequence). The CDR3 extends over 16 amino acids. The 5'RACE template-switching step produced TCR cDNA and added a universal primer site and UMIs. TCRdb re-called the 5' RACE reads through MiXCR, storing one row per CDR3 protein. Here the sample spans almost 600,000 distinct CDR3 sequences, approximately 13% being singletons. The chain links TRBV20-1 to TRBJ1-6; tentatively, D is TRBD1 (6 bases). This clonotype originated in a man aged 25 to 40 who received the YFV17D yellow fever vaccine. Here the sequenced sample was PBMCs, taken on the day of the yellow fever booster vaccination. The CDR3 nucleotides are TGCAGTGCTAAACCCCACAGACAGGTCTCTAATTCACCCCTCCACTTT. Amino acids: CSAKPHRQVSNSPLHF.